The rows below give T cell receptor beta chains drawn from one sample of a study of PD-1 blockade in classical Hodgkin lymphoma. Using immunoSEQ multiplex PCR, the repertoire was profiled, and TCRdb retains in-frame clones only, with some absent. The table shows just under 30,000 clones, with about three quarters occurring only once. Sequences were derived from peripheral blood mononuclear cells (PBMCs), sampled before the second cycle of nivolumab. Every receptor here comes from a human donor with classical Hodgkin lymphoma. Both conserved end residues are part of each CDR3. Fields, in order: clone size, V gene, CDR3 protein. Clone size is stated in some rows and not others, as once, few, many or a class when expanded.

once	TRBV10-3	CAISGEREGYNEQFF
NA	TRBV19	CASSMGRATNYGYTF
NA	TRBV4-1	CASSQGPGDSYEQYF
few	TRBV5-1	CASSLSGEKLFF
NA	TRBV29-1	CSVGLAGGPDTQYF
NA	TRBV12-5	CASGLDNFPSTEAFF
NA	TRBV7-9	CASSPETGGLGGELFF
few	TRBV30	CAWSPTRLPYNEQFF
NA	TRBV19	CASNMGPHRNEQYF
NA	TRBV7-9	CASSSRNEGANTGELFF
NA	TRBV15	CATSRLENEQYF
NA	TRBV30	CAWSVFRGAGTEAFF
medium-sized	TRBV18	CASSPRAGQYEQYF
NA	TRBV6-5	CASSYSVSSYNEQFF
NA	TRBV5-1	CASSSGREGVTEAFF
few	TRBV9	CASSVGLANSYEQYF
NA	TRBV7-2	CASSDGTSGFSTDTQYF
few	TRBV6-1	CASRNTGIGEQYF
NA	TRBV6-5	CASSRDTSYNEQFF
NA	TRBV18	CASSPTTGGNTEAFF
NA	TRBV19	CASSEIQGPQETQYF
NA	TRBV9	CASSPRVAGVDTQYF
NA	TRBV2	CASRRDASSPNTEAFF
few	TRBV5-5	CASSASPGTWISNQPQHF
NA	TRBV9	CASSVQTSGSLNEQYF
few	TRBV19	CASSGTGYGNQPQHF
NA	TRBV6-1	CASSEALLRGNQPQHF
medium-sized	TRBV28	CASSLPSGYNEQFF
few	TRBV6-5	CASSYAGTGDGYTF
NA	TRBV5-1	CASSFHTSSNEQFF
NA	TRBV19	CASSRLAGGLYEQYF
NA	TRBV2	CASSGTSGVSYNEQFF